These 25 T cell receptor beta chains came from one sample sequenced in a study of PD-L1 blockade in urothelial cancer. Some clones are missing from TCRdb's copy, which holds only in-frame ones; the method was immunoSEQ multiplex PCR. The sample lists roughly 20,000 clones; 70% to 90% were seen once. The sequenced sample was PBMCs, obtained around atezolizumab (anti-PD-L1) treatment. The receptors were gathered from a man aged 45-65 years with urothelial cancer.

The rearrangement uses TRBV2 and TRBJ1-5; D call uncertain. Trimming removed 4 bases at V and 0 bases at J, with 16 bases between. The CDR3 covers 17 residues. Per the germline V gene, CDR1 is SNHLY and CDR2 is FYNNEI. The CDR3 nucleotides are TGTGCCAGCAGTGGGTCCAGGAACCTTGATAGCAATCAGCCCCAGCATTTT. Translating gives CASSGSRNLDSNQPQHF.

This chain connects TRBV11-2 to TRBJ1-3; D is unclear. The CDR3 runs 14 residues. V was trimmed by 0 bases and J by 0 bases, leaving 3 bases between them. Germline values: CDR1 SGHAT, CDR2 FQNNGV. CDR3 sequence (DNA): TGTGCCAGCAGCTTAGACAGCTCTGGAAACACCATATATTTT. This gives the protein CASSLDSSGNTIYF.

This clone was seen only once. The gene calls are TRBV7-9 and TRBJ1-3; 10 bases are a match to TRBD1. This CDR3 spans 15 amino acids. The junction had 8 bases not matched to a gene; V was cut back by 4 bases and J by 8 bases. Germline CDR1 and CDR2: SEHNR and FQNEAQ (reference sequence). The CDR3 loop is CASSSSDRGPDTIYF. CDR3 in DNA: TGTGCCAGCAGCTCATCAGACAGGGGGCCTGACACCATATATTTT.

DNA for the CDR3: TGTGCCAGCAGCCTAGGGACAGGGAGCACAGATACGCAGTATTTT. Its protein product is CASSLGTGSTDTQYF. This rearrangement joins TRBV7-6 to TRBJ2-3; the match to TRBD1 covers 9 bases. CDR1 and CDR2 (germline): SGHVS, FNYEAQ. This CDR3 comprises 15 residues. After removal of 5 bases from V and 0 bases from J, the junction contained 3 bases not matched to a gene.

V usage is TRBV7-9 and J usage is TRBJ1-1; no clear D. The germline gives CDR1 SEHNR, CDR2 FQNEAQ (reference sequence). V lost 5 bases and J lost 0, with 10 bases in between. There are 14 residues in the CDR3. The CDR3 DNA follows: TGTGCCAGCAGCACTCCGGGGATGAACACTGAAGCTTTCTTT. This sequence encodes CASSTPGMNTEAFF.

V is TRBV30 and J is TRBJ2-7; 7 positions match TRBD1. Germline CDR1 and CDR2: GTSNPN and SVGIG (reference sequence). The trim removed 5 bases at V and 3 bases at J, leaving 13 bases unmatched. The CDR3 has 15 amino acids. CDR3 coding DNA: TGTGCCTGGGCAAATTCCGGGACAGCCTTCTACGAGCAGTACTTC. This translates into CAWANSGTAFYEQYF.

The rearrangement uses TRBV7-2 and TRBJ1-1; TRBD1 matches at 11 bases. This CDR3 is 18 amino acids long. CDR1 and CDR2 (germline): SGHTA, FQGNSA. V was clipped by 2 bases and J by 4 bases; unmatched bases: 12. CDR3 nucleotides: TGTGCCAGCAGCTTAACCTATCCATTGGGGACAGGGGGCACTGAAGCTTTCTTT. Translation gives CASSLTYPLGTGGTEAFF.

The count of this clone is one. This sequence joins TRBV13 and TRBJ2-7; a possible D gene is TRBD1 (6 bases). From germline, CDR1 is PRHDT and CDR2 FYEKMQ (reference sequence). Between the trimmed V and J ends, which lost 5 bases and 3 bases, there was a span of 23 bases. The CDR3 runs to 17 residues. This CDR3 is CASSRNSRDITHYEQYF. The CDR3 coding sequence is TGTGCCAGCAGCCGTAACTCCCGGGACATAACACACTACGAGCAGTACTTC.

V gene TRBV10-3 combines with J gene TRBJ1-2, with 8 bases fitting TRBD1. With 0 bases clipped from V and 0 bases from J, the junction kept 6 bases outside the gene matches. CDR1 is ENHRY, CDR2 SYGVKD, per germline. The CDR3 spans 17 residues. This chain's CDR3 is CAISESRTGPTNYGYTF. CDR3 nucleotide sequence: TGTGCCATCAGTGAGTCCCGGACAGGGCCCACTAACTATGGCTACACCTTC.

This rearrangement joins TRBV9 to TRBJ2-1; 8 positions match TRBD1. Germline V lookup: CDR1 SGDLS, CDR2 YYNGEE. V lost 0 bases and J lost 7; bases outside the gene matches: 6. This CDR3 has 15 residues. The CDR3 coding sequence is TGTGCCAGCAGCGTAGGGCAGGGGGCAGAAAATGAGCAGTTCTTC. This translates into CASSVGQGAENEQFF.

The chain has TRBV19 and TRBJ1-6; D is unresolved. Between the trimmed V and J ends, which lost 4 bases and 7 bases, there was a span of 14 bases. Per the germline V gene, CDR1 is LNHDA and CDR2 is SQIVND (reference sequence). CDR3 length: 15 amino acids. This chain's CDR3 is CASSNREVGNSPLHF. CDR3 in DNA: TGTGCCAGTAGTAACCGGGAGGTTGGGAATTCACCCCTCCACTTT. Full variable domain (rest looked up from reference TRBV19 and TRBJ1-6): DGGITQSPKYLFRKEGQNVTLSCEQNLNHDAMYWYRQDPGQGLRLIYYSQIVNDFQKGDIAEGYSVSREKKESFPLTVTSAQKNPTAFYLCASSNREVGNSPLHFGNGTRLTVT.

This chain uses TRBV7-2 with TRBJ2-3, with 11 bases identical to TRBD1. Trimming removed 2 bases from V and 2 bases from J; junction bases left unmatched: 9. This CDR3 has 18 residues. Germline V lookup: CDR1 SGHTA, CDR2 FQGNSA. The CDR3 nucleotides read TGTGCCAGCAGCTTAATGAGGACAGGGGGCGGCATCACAGATACGCAGTATTTT. Translated: CASSLMRTGGGITDTQYF.

Concerning this clone itself: At one end the junction does not follow the germline gene, possibly because of a read error. V is TRBV30 and J is TRBJ2-7; a weak D match, TRBD2 (5 bases). The CDR3 totals 11 residues. CDR1 and CDR2 (germline): GTSNPN, SVGIG (reference sequence). CDR3 in amino acids: CAWSVGRPRVF. The CDR3 bases are TGTGCCTGGAGTGTGGGGAGACCCCGGGTCTTC. Full variable domain (rest looked up from reference TRBV30 and TRBJ2-7): SQTIHQWPATLVQPVGSPLSLECTVEGTSNPNLYWYRQAAGRGLQLLFYSVGIGQISSEVPQNLSASRPQDRQFILSSKKLLLSDSGFYLCAWSVGRPRVFGPGTRLTVT.

This clone appeared once. V gene TRBV7-8 combines with J gene TRBJ2-1; TRBD2 is a possible D gene (7 bases). The CDR3 is 15 amino acids. The germline V gene encodes CDR1 SGHVS and CDR2 FQNEAQ. V was shortened by 1 base and J by 8 bases, with 15 bases between the two germline ends. CDR3 nucleotides: TGTGCCAGCAGCTTAGAGGGGGGGAGGATCGATGAGCAGTTCTTC. Translated: CASSLEGGRIDEQFF.

The CDR3 coding sequence is TGTGCCAGCAGTCCCGGGCCCAGGAGGGAGACCCAGTACTTC. As protein: CASSPGPRRETQYF. This rearrangement joins TRBV28 to TRBJ2-5, with D maybe TRBD2 (5 bases). The CDR3 consists of 14 residues. Trimming cost V 5 bases and J 5 bases, with 15 bases left between them. From germline, CDR1 is MDHEN and CDR2 SYDVKM. Full variable domain (remainder filled in from reference TRBV28 and TRBJ2-5): DVKVTQSSRYLVKRTGEKVFLECVQDMDHENMFWYRQDPGLGLRLIYFSYDVKMKEKGDIPEGYSVSREKKERFSLILESASTNQTSMYLCASSPGPRRETQYFGPGTRLLVL.

The chain carries TRBV10-3 and TRBJ2-3; 9 bases fit TRBD2. Germline-derived CDR1 and CDR2 are ENHRY and SYGVKD. This CDR3 has 15 amino acids. V lost 10 bases to trimming and J lost 1 base; unmatched junction nucleotides: 9. This CDR3 reads CATASVAGGTDTQYF. In DNA, the CDR3 is TGTGCCACCGCGTCCGTAGCGGGAGGCACAGATACGCAGTATTTT.

The chain employs TRBV6-5 and TRBJ1-1, with D possibly being TRBD1 (5 bases). CDR1 and CDR2 (germline): MNHEY, SVGAGI. This CDR3 is 14 amino acids long. V lost 7 bases to trimming and J lost 1 base, with 13 bases between them. CDR3 loop: CASNSGYRNTEAFF. The DNA of the CDR3 is TGTGCCAGCAATTCAGGGTATCGGAACACTGAAGCTTTCTTT.

The chain recombines TRBV28 with TRBJ2-5, with 7 bases aligning to TRBD2. The germline V gene encodes CDR1 MDHEN and CDR2 SYDVKM. The CDR3 is 16 residues long. V shed 5 bases, J shed 1 base, and the junction held 10 bases outside the gene matches. This chain's CDR3 is CASSPYRGGVQETQYF. Written as DNA, the CDR3 is TGTGCCAGCAGTCCCTACCGTGGGGGGGTCCAAGAGACCCAGTACTTC.

This rearrangement joins TRBV7-9 to TRBJ1-3; D not certain. The CDR3 covers 16 residues. Trimming left V 5 bases short and J 0 bases short, with 14 bases between. The germline CDR1 and CDR2 sequences are SEHNR and FQNEAQ (reference sequence). CDR3 nucleotides: TGTGCCAGCAGCACTTATGACCGCGGCTCTGGAAACACCATATATTTT. It is translated as CASSTYDRGSGNTIYF.

This clone appeared a single time. This chain joins TRBV6-5 and TRBJ2-7; perhaps TRBD1 as D (5 bases). The ends were cut back, 2 bases at V and 1 base at J, with 6 bases in the middle. From germline, CDR1 is MNHEY and CDR2 SVGAGI. The CDR3 consists of 13 residues. The CDR3 coding sequence is TGTGCCAGCAGTTACCGACAGTCCTACGAGCAGTACTTC. This encodes CASSYRQSYEQYF.

The chain has TRBV18 and TRBJ2-2; 11 bases are a match to TRBD2. Germline-derived CDR1 and CDR2 are KGHSH and LQKENI. CDR3 length: 16 amino acids. With 7 bases clipped from V and 5 bases from J, the junction kept 9 bases outside the gene matches. Written as DNA, the CDR3 is TGTGCCAGCTTACCCCTCGGGACTAGCGGTACCGGGGAGCTGTTTTTT. Translated: CASLPLGTSGTGELFF. Variable domain in full (rest from reference TRBV18 and TRBJ2-2): NAGVMQNPRHLVRRRGQEARLRCSPMKGHSHVYWYRQLPEEGLKFMVYLQKENIIDESGMPKERFSAEFPKEGPSILRIQQVVRGDSAAYFCASLPLGTSGTGELFFGEGSRLTVL.

The chain carries TRBV27 and TRBJ1-2, with 8 nucleotides matching TRBD1. Germline V gene sequence: CDR1 MNHEY, CDR2 SMNVEV (reference sequence). The CDR3 length is 15 residues. Losses at the gene ends were 9 bases for V and 1 base for J; bases not matched to a gene: 10. In nucleotides, the CDR3 is TGTGCCAGTATATTCCGACAGGGGAATAACTATGGCTACACCTTC. This gives the protein CASIFRQGNNYGYTF.

The chain combines TRBV7-3 with TRBJ2-2; the match to TRBD2 covers 8 bases. The CDR3 extends over 15 amino acids. Germline CDR1 SGHTA, CDR2 FQGTGA. V trimming: 5 bases; J trimming: 5 bases; junction bases outside the gene matches: 7. The CDR3 DNA follows: TGTGCCAGCAGCACGCCGGGGGGGCGAACCGGGGAGCTGTTTTTT. Amino acid sequence: CASSTPGGRTGELFF.

CDR3 bases: TGTGCCAGCAGTTTAGGGACAGGGTCTTTCGAGCAGTACTTC. This translates into CASSLGTGSFEQYF. This chain links TRBV27 with TRBJ2-7; 9 bases align to TRBD1. The germline V gene has CDR1 MNHEY and CDR2 SMNVEV (reference sequence). The CDR3 contains 14 residues. J lost 6 bases, V lost 2 bases, and 5 bases had no gene match.

The chain couples TRBV7-9 to TRBJ1-3; 10 bases align to TRBD1. The CDR3 contains 15 residues. The V gene end was trimmed by 6 bases and the J gene end by 3 bases; junction bases not matched to a gene: 5. CDR1 is SEHNR, CDR2 FQNEAQ, per germline (reference sequence). This CDR3 reads CASRLDRGIGNTIYF. The DNA of the CDR3 is TGTGCCAGCAGACTGGACAGGGGGATTGGAAACACCATATATTTT.